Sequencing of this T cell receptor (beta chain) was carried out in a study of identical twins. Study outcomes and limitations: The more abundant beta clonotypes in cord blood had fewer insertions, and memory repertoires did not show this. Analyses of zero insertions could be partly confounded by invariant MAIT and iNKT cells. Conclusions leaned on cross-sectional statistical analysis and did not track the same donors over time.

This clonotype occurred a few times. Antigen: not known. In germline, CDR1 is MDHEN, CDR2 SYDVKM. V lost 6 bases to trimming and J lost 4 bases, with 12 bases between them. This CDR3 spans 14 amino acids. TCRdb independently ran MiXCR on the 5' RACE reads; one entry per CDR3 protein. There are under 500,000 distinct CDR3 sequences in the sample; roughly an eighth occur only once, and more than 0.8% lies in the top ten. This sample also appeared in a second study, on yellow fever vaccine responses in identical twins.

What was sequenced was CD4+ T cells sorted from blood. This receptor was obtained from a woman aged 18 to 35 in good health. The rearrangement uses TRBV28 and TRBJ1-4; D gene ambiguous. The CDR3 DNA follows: TGTGCCAGCAGCTTGTCAGGATATAATGAAAAACTGTTTTTT. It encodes CASSLSGYNEKLFF.